The table lists the clone carrying this T cell receptor beta chain with a count of one. TCRdb's table, derived via immunoSEQ multiplex PCR, lists solely in-frame clones and lacks some. The sample records some 270,000 clones, approximately 89% being singletons. The sample belongs to a study of blood T cell repertoires in COVID-19. Study-wide background: Nucleic acid was either cDNA or gDNA, and it came from T cells, B-cell-depleted T cells, or PBMCs.

The CDR3 runs 15 residues. The germline V and J ends were trimmed by 2 bases and 0 bases, with 8 bases remaining between them. The germline CDR1 and CDR2 sequences are KGHDR and SFDVKD. Sample: peripheral blood. The receptor's source is a man between 40 and 49 years old with active or convalescent COVID-19. V gene TRBV24-1 combines with J gene TRBJ2-3; D perhaps matches TRBD2 (5 bases). Here the CDR3 DNA reads TGTGCCACCAGTGATTCACGGACTAGCACAGATACGCAGTATTTT. Its translation: CATSDSRTSTDTQYF.